Each of the 25 T cell receptor beta chains below was sequenced from the same sample in a study of breast tumors, draining lymph nodes, adjacent tissues. Breast cancer patients provided tissue from their axillary draining lymph nodes. TCRdb used MiXCR to reprocess the multiplex PCR reads, holding one entry per CDR3 protein. The table records roughly 110,000 distinct CDR3 sequences, under 40% of them present only once. Sequencing was done on a sample of axillary lymph node tissue. These receptors originate from a female donor with breast cancer. Some clones in this sample may be carry-over from other donors' samples.

This clonotype was found many times. The chain recombines TRBV5-1 with TRBJ2-3; no clear D. CDR1 is SGHRS and CDR2 is YFSETQ in the germline V gene. This CDR3 is built from 11 residues. The V and J ends lost 1 base and 6 bases respectively, with 3 bases between them. The CDR3 spells CASSLKDTQYF. The CDR3 DNA follows: TGCGCCAGCAGCTTGAAGGATACGCAGTATTTT.

This clonotype was observed once. V usage is TRBV7-9 and J usage is TRBJ2-7; D is possibly TRBD2 (5 bases). Between the trimmed V and J ends, which lost 5 bases and 7 bases, there was a span of 18 bases. This CDR3 spans 14 amino acids. CDR1 is SEHNR, CDR2 FQNEAQ, per germline (reference sequence). The CDR3, as DNA: TGTGCCAGCAGCAATCGACACGGACTGTCGGAGCAGTACTTC. Its protein product is CASSNRHGLSEQYF.

This clonotype has a count of ten or more. The chain uses TRBV7-9 and TRBJ1-6, with 8 bases matching TRBD1. Germline V gives CDR1 SEHNR, CDR2 FQNEAQ (reference sequence). This CDR3 is 15 amino acids long. Trimming took 1 base from V and 13 from J; bases not matched to a gene: 9. CDR3 DNA: TGTGCCAGCAGCTTAGATGGACAGGGATTTCTTCCCCTCCACTTT. It is translated as CASSLDGQGFLPLHF.

This clonotype appeared many times. This sequence joins TRBV19 and TRBJ1-5, with D possibly TRBD1 on 6 matching bases. The length of the CDR3 is 14 residues. Trimming left V 7 bases short and J 3 bases short, with 13 bases between. CDR1 is LNHDA and CDR2 is SQIVND in the germline V gene (reference sequence). CDR3 sequence reads: CASNKQGFNQPQHF. The CDR3 DNA is TGTGCCAGTAACAAACAGGGATTCAATCAGCCCCAGCATTTT. Drawing the rest from reference TRBV19 and TRBJ1-5, the complete variable domain is DGGITQSPKYLFRKEGQNVTLSCEQNLNHDAMYWYRQDPGQGLRLIYYSQIVNDFQKGDIAEGYSVSREKKESFPLTVTSAQKNPTAFYLCASNKQGFNQPQHFGDGTRLSIL.

The chain is built from TRBV12-3 or TRBV12-4 and TRBJ2-7; the match to TRBD1 covers 9 bases. The J segment lost 5 bases and the V segment lost 5 bases, leaving 16 bases of the junction unmatched. CDR3 length: 17 amino acids. The CDR3 bases are TGTGCCAGCAGTCCAGTTCTTTCGGGACAGGGAATCCACGAGCAGTACTTC. It translates to CASSPVLSGQGIHEQYF.

This clonotype has ten or more counts. The chain couples TRBV5-1 to TRBJ2-7; 9 bases match TRBD1. CDR1 is SGHRS and CDR2 is YFSETQ in the germline V gene. CDR3 length equals 15 residues. V was pared by 5 bases and J by 4 bases, with 10 bases of the junction left unmatched. The CDR3: CASRVTGGARYEQYF. The CDR3 region has the DNA TGCGCCAGCAGGGTTACAGGGGGCGCTAGGTACGAGCAGTACTTC.

On this clonotype itself: A much larger clone is a single base away; this may be a read error. The rearrangement joins TRBV15 to TRBJ1-1, with D possibly matching TRBD1 (5 bases). The CDR3 extends over 12 amino acids. CDR1 LNHNV and CDR2 YYDKDF come from the germline V gene (reference sequence). CDR3 region: CATSREGADAFF. CDR3 coding DNA: TGTGCCACCAGCAGAGAAGGGGCTGACGCTTTCTTT.

At least ten counts were recorded for this clonotype. The chain's CDR3 is CASSVEGQGGYNEQFF. In nucleotides, the CDR3 is TGTGCCAGCAGCGTAGAGGGACAGGGAGGGTACAATGAGCAGTTCTTC. The J gene is TRBJ2-1, the V gene TRBV9; 9 positions agree with TRBD1. Germline V lookup: CDR1 SGDLS, CDR2 YYNGEE. This CDR3 spans 16 amino acids. The J segment lost 4 bases and the V segment lost 0 bases, leaving 5 bases of the junction unmatched.

In the case of this clonotype: This may come from a read error, since a much larger clone is one base off. CDR3 nucleotide sequence: TGTGCCAGCAGCCACGGACTAGCGGGAAGAAATGAGCCGTTCTTC. It encodes CASSHGLAGRNEPFF. This chain joins TRBV14 and TRBJ2-1; 12 bases are a match to TRBD2. The CDR3 length is 15 residues. The germline gives CDR1 SGHDN, CDR2 FVKESK.

As DNA, the CDR3 is TGCAGTGCCGACGGGAGCAATCAGCCCCAGCATTTT. This codes for CSADGSNQPQHF. The chain couples TRBV20-1 to TRBJ1-5, with D uncertain. The CDR3 consists of 12 residues. Per germline, CDR1 DFQATT and CDR2 SNEGSKA (reference sequence). Trimming removed 6 bases at V and 1 base at J, with 7 bases between.

This clonotype has at least ten counts. V is TRBV28 and J is TRBJ2-3; 8 bases line up with TRBD1. CDR1 is MDHEN and CDR2 is SYDVKM in the germline V gene. Trimming removed 5 bases from V and 3 bases from J; junction bases left unmatched: 10. The CDR3 loop spans 16 amino acids. The CDR3 protein is CASSPHRGKGTDTQYF. The CDR3 bases are TGTGCCAGCAGTCCGCACAGGGGGAAGGGTACAGATACGCAGTATTTT.

The rearrangement joins TRBV7-3 to TRBJ1-2; no reliable D call. Trimming removed 0 bases from V and 6 bases from J, with 5 bases in between. Germline CDR1 reads SGHTA; CDR2 reads FQGTGA. There are 12 residues in the CDR3. The CDR3 spells CASSLTGNGYTF. The CDR3 DNA reads TGTGCCAGCAGCTTAACCGGGAATGGCTACACCTTC.

This clonotype has at least ten counts. This chain links TRBV12-3 or TRBV12-4 with TRBJ1-2; no reliable D call. The V end was cut by 5 bases, the J end by 1 base, with 8 bases between. This CDR3 comprises 13 residues. CDR3 sequence: CASSPVVNYGYTF. CDR3 coding DNA: TGTGCCAGCAGTCCAGTGGTTAACTATGGCTACACCTTC.

This clonotype was recorded many times. The chain has TRBV20-1 and TRBJ2-7; 11 bases are shared with TRBD2. This CDR3 comprises 14 residues. Per the germline V gene, CDR1 is DFQATT and CDR2 is SNEGSKA (reference sequence). Trimming took 6 bases from V and 2 from J; bases not matched to a gene: 6. The CDR3 region is CSARLAGGTYEQYF. In nucleotides, the CDR3 is TGCAGTGCCCGTCTAGCGGGAGGAACCTACGAGCAGTACTTC.

This clonotype was detected many times. The rearrangement joins TRBV19 to TRBJ2-1; a possible D gene is TRBD2 (5 bases). Trimming stripped 7 bases from V and 5 bases from J, with 18 bases between. From germline, CDR1 is LNHDA and CDR2 SQIVND (reference sequence). The length of the CDR3 is 15 residues. In DNA form, the CDR3 reads TGTGCCAGTACCTATTCTCCAGCGGTGAACAATGAGCAGTTCTTC. The encoded protein is CASTYSPAVNNEQFF. The full variable domain, completed using reference TRBV19 and TRBJ2-1, is DGGITQSPKYLFRKEGQNVTLSCEQNLNHDAMYWYRQDPGQGLRLIYYSQIVNDFQKGDIAEGYSVSREKKESFPLTVTSAQKNPTAFYLCASTYSPAVNNEQFFGPGTRLTVL.

The table lists this clonotype with many counts. Being one base from a much bigger clone, this may be a read error. The V and J genes are TRBV4-2 and TRBJ2-7, with unresolved D. The CDR3 is 12 residues long. Between the trimmed V and J ends, which lost 7 bases and 3 bases, there was a span of 10 bases. Germline CDR1 is LGHNA and CDR2 is YNFKEQ. The chain's CDR3 is CASINAYYEQYF. The CDR3 bases are TGTGCCAGCATCAACGCTTACTACGAGCAGTACTTC.

This clonotype was detected many times. V usage is TRBV20-1 and J usage is TRBJ1-5, with no clear D. The V end lost 0 bases, the J end lost 5 bases, and 8 bases lay between the germline ends. The CDR3 has 13 amino acids. Germline values: CDR1 DFQATT, CDR2 SNEGSKA (reference sequence). The CDR3 sequence is CSARERLYQPQHF. CDR3 DNA sequence: TGCAGTGCTAGAGAAAGGCTTTATCAGCCCCAGCATTTT.

The sample holds many counts of this clonotype. The V call is TRBV2, the J call TRBJ2-5; D might be TRBD1 or TRBD2, each matching 6 bases. Germline assignment: CDR1 SNHLY and CDR2 FYNNEI. The V end was cut by 6 bases, the J end by 0 bases, with 17 bases between. CDR3 length: 16 residues. The CDR3 region has the DNA TGTGCCAGCAGCGGGGGCCTATGGCGAGACCAAGAGACCCAGTACTTC. This encodes CASSGGLWRDQETQYF.

Regarding this clonotype: Given a much more abundant clone one base away, this may be a read error. The CDR3: CASSSRTGEGIQYF. In DNA, the CDR3 is TGTGCCAGTAGTTCCCGGACAGGGGAGGGCATTCAGTACTTC. This chain uses TRBV19 with TRBJ2-4; 9 nucleotides agree with TRBD1. The germline CDR1 and CDR2 sequences are LNHDA and SQIVND (reference sequence). V lost 5 bases, J lost 9 bases, and 8 bases stayed unmatched. The CDR3 extends over 14 amino acids. Full variable domain (remainder filled in from reference TRBV19 and TRBJ2-4): DGGITQSPKYLFRKEGQNVTLSCEQNLNHDAMYWYRQDPGQGLRLIYYSQIVNDFQKGDIAEGYSVSREKKESFPLTVTSAQKNPTAFYLCASSSRTGEGIQYFGAGTRLSVL.

The rearrangement joins TRBV7-8 to TRBJ1-1, with D unclear. The CDR3 extends over 16 amino acids. Looked up from germline, CDR1 is SGHVS and CDR2 is FQNEAQ. Trimming left V 1 base short and J 4 bases short, with 16 bases between. CDR3 bases: TGTGCCAGCAGCTTAGGTCCTCGGGGTTCGGGCACTGAAGCTTTCTTT. Amino acids: CASSLGPRGSGTEAFF.

This clonotype was observed once. This could be a read error, since a much larger clone is one nucleotide away. No conserved phenylalanine or tryptophan is present at the end of the CDR3, so a read error is the likely explanation. The DNA is left out, because the CDR3 cannot be placed on it with certainty; the CDR3 is given as TCRdb lists it. The chain employs TRBV20-1 and TRBJ2-7; the table's D gene call, TRBD1, was not cross checked with the DNA. Germline loops: CDR1 DFQATT, CDR2 SNEGSKA (reference sequence). The CDR3 has 11 residues if both end residues are counted. CDR3 sequence: CSGRQGYEQSS.

Concerning this clonotype: Possible read error: a much larger clone is one base away. The final CDR3 position lacks the conserved phenylalanine or tryptophan, pointing to a likely read error. The J gene is TRBJ2-7, the V gene TRBV14, with D tentatively TRBD1 (6 bases). V lost 1 base, J lost 4 bases, and 8 bases lay in between. This CDR3 spans 13 amino acids. CDR1 is SGHDN, CDR2 FVKESK, per germline. The CDR3 sequence: CASSQVGQYEQYS. The CDR3 DNA follows: TGTGCCAGCAGCCAAGTCGGACAGTACGAGCAGTACTCC.

The chain links TRBV28 to TRBJ2-6; a possible D gene is TRBD2 (5 bases). There are 16 residues in the CDR3. The germline V gene has CDR1 MDHEN and CDR2 SYDVKM. With 5 bases removed from V and 3 bases from J, the gap between germline ends came to 14 bases. CDR3 in DNA: TGTGCCAGCAGTGAGGGTATCGGCTATGGGGCCAACGTCCTGACTTTC. Encoded protein: CASSEGIGYGANVLTF.

This clonotype was seen at least ten times. The chain couples TRBV19 to TRBJ1-5, with D possibly matching TRBD1 (5 bases). This CDR3 is 14 amino acids long. V was cut by 6 bases and J by 0 bases, with 9 bases left in between. Germline assignment: CDR1 LNHDA and CDR2 SQIVND (reference sequence). CDR3 residues: CASSRDLSNQPQHF. CDR3 in DNA: TGTGCCAGTAGCCGGGACCTTAGCAATCAGCCCCAGCATTTT.

The chain is built from TRBV29-1 and TRBJ1-2; TRBD1 agrees at 8 bases. There are 16 residues in the CDR3. The germline V gene encodes CDR1 SQVTM and CDR2 ANQGSEA. Trimming removed 5 bases from V and 3 bases from J; junction bases left unmatched: 14. The CDR3 protein is CSVKHSQGQGHYGYTF. The DNA for the CDR3 is TGCAGCGTTAAACACAGCCAAGGACAGGGACACTATGGCTACACCTTC.